The entry below gives a single T cell receptor beta chain sequence along with its context. The data stem from a study of low-dose radiotherapy and immunotherapy resistance in tumors. V shed 10 bases, J shed 6 bases, and the junction held 12 bases outside the gene matches. This CDR3 has 14 residues. Gene-specific TRAV and TRBV primers were used for first-strand cDNA, covering alpha and beta chains. The authors amplified TCRs for roughly 20 PCR cycles with a constant-region primer and a V-primer adapter. Via MiXCR, TCRdb re-called the reads, giving one row per CDR3 protein. This table has around 33,000 distinct CDR3 sequences, around 50% appearing once. Stated time point: after trial treatment. Treatment indicated: LDRT plus nivolumab, ipilimumab, low-dose cyclophosphamide and aspirin (RACIN trial).

This chain links TRBV12-3 or TRBV12-4 with TRBJ1-5; TRBD1 agrees at 7 bases. The source is a male donor with gallbladder cancer. The specimen was PBMCs, collected after low-dose radiotherapy plus immunotherapy. CDR3 bases: TGTGCCACCAACCCCACAGGGGCACGTCAGCCCCAGCATTTT. Protein: CATNPTGARQPQHF.